This T cell receptor beta chain was obtained from a study of cytomegalovirus exposure and HLA in healthy donors. As for the study in general: The platform used for the 95 to 150 validation repertoires matched that of the roughly 630 first-cohort repertoires, a later analysis reported.

CDR1 is MNHEY, CDR2 SMNVEV, per germline (reference sequence). The J segment lost 13 bases and the V segment lost 6 bases, leaving 15 bases of the junction unmatched. This CDR3 has 14 amino acids. Here immunoSEQ multiplex PCR was the method, and the copy in TCRdb shows in-frame clones only, minus some. The sample records 100,000 to 150,000 clones, roughly nine tenths being singletons. This chain uses TRBV27 with TRBJ1-1, with 9 bases fitting TRBD1. Input material: PBMCs. The origin of this receptor is a woman aged 18-30 years in good health and CMV-seronegative. The CDR3 protein is CASRDRGPVFPYFF. The CDR3 DNA sequence: TGTGCCAGCAGGGACAGGGGTCCTGTTTTCCCCTATTTCTTT.